These T cell receptor beta chains were read from a single sample in a study of CXCR3-negative and CXCR3-positive naive CD8 T cells. TCRdb re-analyzed the 5' RACE reads; it lists each CDR3 protein once, without DNA. This sample's table reports 7,000 to 8,500 distinct CDR3 sequences. Sequenced input: naive CXCR3+ CD8+ T cells from blood. The receptors here all came from a human donor in good health. Some clones in this sample may be carry-over from other donors' samples. Each CDR3 is given with its conserved first and last residue. The order of the fields is V gene, clone size, J gene, CDR3 protein. The size field is filled for only some rows; it gives once, few, many or a size class.

V: TRBV11-2; size: NA; J: TRBJ2-1; CDR3: CASCASTSGVNEQFF
V: TRBV4-1; size: medium-sized; J: TRBJ1-1; CDR3: CASTPGWLSGQALLNTEAFF
V: TRBV25-1; size: NA; J: TRBJ1-2; CDR3: CASGGQGVDYGYTF
V: TRBV29-1; size: medium-sized; J: TRBJ2-3; CDR3: CSVVWVAGVIADTQYF
V: TRBV29-1; size: medium-sized; J: TRBJ2-7; CDR3: CSVEERSRHEQYF
V: TRBV29-1; size: NA; J: TRBJ2-7; CDR3: CSVVSRSSDEQYF
V: TRBV4-3; size: NA; J: TRBJ2-2; CDR3: CASSQDFQVVYTGELFF
V: TRBV19; size: NA; J: TRBJ2-3; CDR3: CASSIYGTTTDTQYF
V: TRBV3-1; size: NA; J: TRBJ2-7; CDR3: CASSQDTSPYEQYF
V: TRBV20-1; size: NA; J: TRBJ1-2; CDR3: CSAEGAGSIGYTF
V: TRBV29-1; size: medium-sized; J: TRBJ2-1; CDR3: CSVEDRAGISYNEQFF
V: TRBV28; size: medium-sized; J: TRBJ2-1; CDR3: CASCKAGGPSYNEQFF
V: TRBV7-6; size: NA; J: TRBJ2-3; CDR3: CASSPLHSSTDTQYF
V: TRBV29-1; size: NA; J: TRBJ2-2; CDR3: CSVGTENTGELFF
V: TRBV20-1; size: medium-sized; J: TRBJ1-2; CDR3: CSARDLPGYGYTF
V: TRBV4-1; size: medium-sized; J: TRBJ2-4; CDR3: CASSPRTEGAKNIQYF
V: TRBV7-2; size: NA; J: TRBJ2-1; CDR3: CASSPSISYNEQFF